The rows below give T cell receptor beta chains drawn from one sample of a study of blood T cells in healthy people across ages. TCRdb re-called the 5' RACE reads through MiXCR, storing one row per CDR3 protein. The sample carries around 690,000 distinct CDR3 sequences, about 54% recorded once. Sequencing used blood. The receptor set was obtained from a man aged 55 to 69 in good health. CDR3s include the opening cysteine and the closing phenylalanine or tryptophan. A D gene is named only where the DNA matches it firmly. Clone sizes are given selectively: once, few, many, or a class where the clone is expanded.

j_gene: TRBJ2-3; v_gene: TRBV20-1; d_gene: NA; abundance: NA; CDR3nt: TGCAGTGCTAGAGATTTTGGGGGGGGGCGAATAGATACGCAGTATTTT; CDR3aa: CSARDFGGGRIDTQYF
j_gene: TRBJ2-1; v_gene: TRBV3-1; d_gene: TRBD2; abundance: NA; CDR3nt: TGTGCCAGCAGCCCCCGGACTAGCGGGGCTACCGGGGCCTACAATGAGCAGTTCTTC; CDR3aa: CASSPRTSGATGAYNEQFF
j_gene: TRBJ2-3; v_gene: TRBV6-1; d_gene: NA; abundance: NA; CDR3nt: TGCGCCAGCAGTGTGCAGATGACTCACTCTGAAACGCAGTATTTT; CDR3aa: CASSVQMTHSETQYF
j_gene: TRBJ1-2; v_gene: TRBV12-3/TRBV12-4; d_gene: NA; abundance: NA; CDR3nt: TGTGCCAGCAATTACCTCATGGATGGCTACACCTTC; CDR3aa: CASNYLMDGYTF
j_gene: TRBJ1-6; v_gene: TRBV5-1; d_gene: NA; abundance: few; CDR3nt: TGCGCCAGCAGCTTGGACGGGGATTCACCCCTCCACTTT; CDR3aa: CASSLDGDSPLHF
j_gene: TRBJ2-7; v_gene: TRBV20-1; d_gene: TRBD1; abundance: NA; CDR3nt: TGCAGTGCTGCACAGGGGGCGCAATACGAGCAGTACTTC; CDR3aa: CSAAQGAQYEQYF
j_gene: TRBJ1-5; v_gene: TRBV3-1; d_gene: NA; abundance: NA; CDR3nt: TGTGCCAGCAGCCAAGGAGGCGGGAGCAATCAGCCCCAGCATTTT; CDR3aa: CASSQGGGSNQPQHF
j_gene: TRBJ1-5; v_gene: TRBV2; d_gene: NA; abundance: once; CDR3nt: TGTGCCAGCAGTGGACAGACTAGCAATCAGCCCCAGCATTTT; CDR3aa: CASSGQTSNQPQHF
j_gene: TRBJ2-7; v_gene: TRBV12-3/TRBV12-4; d_gene: TRBD1; abundance: NA; CDR3nt: TGTGCCAGCAGTCCAGGGACAGGGGCTGGCGAGCAGTACTTC; CDR3aa: CASSPGTGAGEQYF
j_gene: TRBJ2-5; v_gene: TRBV12-3/TRBV12-4; d_gene: NA; abundance: NA; CDR3nt: TGTGCCAGCAGTTTGGCTAGCAAAGAGACCCAGTACTTC; CDR3aa: CASSLASKETQYF
j_gene: TRBJ2-7; v_gene: TRBV6-1; d_gene: TRBD1; abundance: NA; CDR3nt: TGTGCCAGCAGAGAAGGACAGGGGTACGAGCAGTACTTC; CDR3aa: CASREGQGYEQYF
j_gene: TRBJ1-5; v_gene: TRBV5-1; d_gene: TRBD1; abundance: few; CDR3nt: TGCGCCAGCAGCCCAGGGACAGCACCTGACAATCAGCCCCAGCATTTT; CDR3aa: CASSPGTAPDNQPQHF
j_gene: TRBJ1-1; v_gene: TRBV7-2; d_gene: NA; abundance: NA; CDR3nt: TGTGCCAGCAGCTTAGTCCCCTTTATCGACGCTTTCTTT; CDR3aa: CASSLVPFIDAFF
j_gene: TRBJ1-1; v_gene: TRBV12-3/TRBV12-4; d_gene: NA; abundance: NA; CDR3nt: TGTGCCAGCCGTGGGGGGCAGGGCACTGAAGCTTTCTTT; CDR3aa: CASRGGQGTEAFF
j_gene: TRBJ1-1; v_gene: TRBV6-1; d_gene: NA; abundance: NA; CDR3nt: TGTGCCAGCAGTGAATGGGGCGGGGCAACCCCCTTGAACACTGAAGCTTTCTTT; CDR3aa: CASSEWGGATPLNTEAFF
j_gene: TRBJ1-2; v_gene: TRBV18; d_gene: NA; abundance: NA; CDR3nt: TGTGCCAGCTCACCTCGGACAGCGAATGGCTACACCTTC; CDR3aa: CASSPRTANGYTF
j_gene: TRBJ2-2; v_gene: TRBV10-2; d_gene: NA; abundance: NA; CDR3nt: TGCGCCAGCAATGGGGTCGGCGGGGAGCTGTTTTTT; CDR3aa: CASNGVGGELFF
j_gene: TRBJ2-3; v_gene: TRBV6-1; d_gene: TRBD2; abundance: NA; CDR3nt: TGTGCCAGCAGTGAAGTAGCGGGGGGACGCACAGATACGCAGTATTTT; CDR3aa: CASSEVAGGRTDTQYF
j_gene: TRBJ2-3; v_gene: TRBV9; d_gene: NA; abundance: NA; CDR3nt: TGTGCCAGCAGCGTAGTTCCGGTCGGCACAGATACGCAGTATTTT; CDR3aa: CASSVVPVGTDTQYF
j_gene: TRBJ2-5; v_gene: TRBV10-2; d_gene: TRBD1; abundance: NA; CDR3nt: TGCGCCAGCGGGGGACAGGGGGATGAGACCCAGTACTTC; CDR3aa: CASGGQGDETQYF
j_gene: TRBJ2-5; v_gene: TRBV20-1; d_gene: TRBD1; abundance: NA; CDR3nt: TGCAGTGCCAGGTCCATGAACAGGGGCTTGACCCAAGAGACCCAGTACTTC; CDR3aa: CSARSMNRGLTQETQYF
j_gene: TRBJ2-2; v_gene: TRBV4-2; d_gene: NA; abundance: NA; CDR3nt: TGTGCCAGCAGCCAGGACCCCTCTAGCGCCGGGGAGCTGTTTTTT; CDR3aa: CASSQDPSSAGELFF